The 30 T cell receptor beta chains in this list originate from one sample, sequenced in a study of blood T cell repertoires in COVID-19. Sequenced by immunoSEQ multiplex PCR; TCRdb stores in-frame clones only, minus some. The data contain some 350,000 clones, 85% to 90% of them singletons. Sequenced material: peripheral blood. All receptors derive from a woman between 45 and 60 years old with COVID-19, enrolled during active disease.

The J gene is TRBJ2-1, the V gene TRBV9, with 7 positions matching TRBD2. CDR3 size: 15 residues. Germline V CDR1 and CDR2: SGDLS, YYNGEE. V gave up 0 bases and J gave up 9 bases; unmatched junction bases: 9. The CDR3 sequence: CASSVVAGEVGEQFF. The CDR3 DNA reads TGTGCCAGCAGCGTAGTGGCGGGAGAAGTGGGTGAGCAGTTCTTC.

The rearrangement joins TRBV29-1 to TRBJ1-2; tentatively, D is TRBD1 (6 bases). Germline loops: CDR1 SQVTM, CDR2 ANQGSEA. Deletions cut 7 bases from V and 3 bases from J, with 18 bases between. The CDR3 contains 14 residues. The CDR3: CSDQGGVFDYGYTF. Written as DNA, the CDR3 is TGCAGCGACCAAGGGGGGGTTTTTGACTATGGCTACACCTTC.

V gene TRBV6-5 combines with J gene TRBJ2-3, with 7 bases lining up with TRBD1. The CDR3 is 15 residues long. Trimming took 6 bases from V and 0 from J; bases not matched to a gene: 6. The germline CDR1 and CDR2 sequences are MNHEY and SVGAGI. CDR3 protein: CASRRGRSSTDTQYF. In DNA, the CDR3 is TGTGCCAGCAGGAGGGGGCGATCTAGCACAGATACGCAGTATTTT.

This sequence joins TRBV9 and TRBJ1-3; possibly TRBD1 for D (5 bases). Germline V gene sequence: CDR1 SGDLS, CDR2 YYNGEE. The CDR3 is 16 amino acids. Trimming shortened V by 0 bases and J by 4 bases, and 14 bases separated the two germline ends. The CDR3 bases are TGTGCCAGCAGCGTAGCCGGGGGAATGAAAGGAAACACCATATATTTT. Translation gives CASSVAGGMKGNTIYF.

The chain recombines TRBV2 with TRBJ1-2; tentatively, D is TRBD1 (6 bases). V dropped 7 bases and J dropped 0 bases, with 12 bases sitting between them. Per the germline V gene, CDR1 is SNHLY and CDR2 is FYNNEI. CDR3 length: 14 amino acids. The CDR3 region has the DNA TGTGCCAGCAAAAGGGGGTTAGCTAACTATGGCTACACCTTC. Protein product: CASKRGLANYGYTF.

The V and J genes are TRBV6-6 and TRBJ1-2; possibly TRBD1 for D (6 bases). CDR3 length: 13 amino acids. V shed 3 bases and J shed 5 bases, with 10 bases lying between them. Germline V lookup: CDR1 MNHNY, CDR2 SVGAGI (reference sequence). DNA for the CDR3: TGTGCCAGCAGTTATGCACAGGGTTATGGCTACACCTTC. Protein product: CASSYAQGYGYTF.

The chain employs TRBV29-1 and TRBJ1-2; TRBD1 aligns across 8 bases. Germline CDR1 SQVTM, CDR2 ANQGSEA. Germline trimming cut 6 bases from V and 2 bases from J; bases unmatched to any gene: 5. The CDR3 is 13 amino acids. The CDR3 DNA sequence: TGCAGCGTGAGTCAGGGGGCGAACTATGGCTACACCTTC. Protein product: CSVSQGANYGYTF.

Only a few counts were recorded for this clone. This chain links TRBV6-5 with TRBJ2-3; no clear D gene. Germline V CDR1 and CDR2: MNHEY, SVGAGI. The CDR3 is 11 amino acids. The V and J ends lost 8 bases and 7 bases respectively, with 10 bases between them. In DNA, the CDR3 is TGTGCCAGCCATGCGGCGTATACGCAGTATTTT. This gives the protein CASHAAYTQYF.

The V call is TRBV10-1, the J call TRBJ2-3, with TRBD2 identical over 8 bases. With V trimmed by 6 bases and J by 2 bases, 4 bases remained unmatched. The CDR3 has 14 amino acids. Germline V CDR1 and CDR2: WNHNN, SYGVQD (reference sequence). The CDR3: CASSRTSHTDTQYF. CDR3 coding DNA: TGCGCCAGCAGCAGGACTAGCCACACAGATACGCAGTATTTT.

The chain has TRBV30 and TRBJ2-2; 9 positions agree with TRBD1. J gave up 5 bases and V 6 bases, and 10 bases lay outside the gene matches. Germline assignment: CDR1 GTSNPN and CDR2 SVGIG (reference sequence). This CDR3 comprises 15 residues. In DNA form, the CDR3 reads TGTGCCTGCACAAAAGGACAGGGGACAACCGGGGAGCTGTTTTTT. It translates to CACTKGQGTTGELFF. Supplemented by reference TRBV30 and TRBJ2-2, the full variable domain reads SQTIHQWPATLVQPVGSPLSLECTVEGTSNPNLYWYRQAAGRGLQLLFYSVGIGQISSEVPQNLSASRPQDRQFILSSKKLLLSDSGFYLCACTKGQGTTGELFFGEGSRLTVL.

This clone was counted a few times. The chain carries TRBV18 and TRBJ2-1; D is uncertain. The V and J ends lost 1 base and 0 bases respectively, with 7 bases between them. Germline V CDR1 and CDR2: KGHSH, LQKENI. The CDR3 is 15 amino acids. CDR3 sequence (DNA): TGTGCCAGCTCACCACTTCTTCGCTCCTACAATGAGCAGTTCTTC. Translating it yields CASSPLLRSYNEQFF.

The V call is TRBV27, the J call TRBJ1-2; 8 bases are shared with TRBD1. The length of the CDR3 is 15 residues. The ends lost 6 bases at V and 8 bases at J; junction bases unmatched: 14. Germline values: CDR1 MNHEY, CDR2 SMNVEV (reference sequence). DNA for the CDR3: TGTGCCAGCAGCCGGACAGGGAGGAGTGGGATGGGCTACACCTTC. It is translated as CASSRTGRSGMGYTF.

The chain combines TRBV29-1 with TRBJ1-4; 7 bases fit TRBD1. V was pared by 6 bases and J by 8 bases, with 6 bases of the junction left unmatched. The V gene's germline CDR1 is SQVTM and CDR2 ANQGSEA. The CDR3 loop spans 12 amino acids. The DNA for the CDR3 is TGCAGCGTAAGACAGGGTCGGGAAAAACTGTTTTTT. Its translation: CSVRQGREKLFF.

The V call is TRBV5-1, the J call TRBJ2-3, with 12 bases aligning to TRBD2. The CDR3 has 15 amino acids. With 7 bases clipped from V and 2 bases from J, the junction kept 5 bases outside the gene matches. Looked up from germline, CDR1 is SGHRS and CDR2 is YFSETQ. In DNA, the CDR3 is TGCGCCAGCCTCCTAGCGGGAGGGGACACAGATACGCAGTATTTT. Protein: CASLLAGGDTDTQYF.

V usage is TRBV18 and J usage is TRBJ1-1; 8 bases map to TRBD1. The germline V gene has CDR1 KGHSH and CDR2 LQKENI. The V and J ends lost 3 bases and 1 base, in that order; junction bases with no gene match: 4. The CDR3 sequence is 15 residues long. DNA for the CDR3: TGTGCCAGCTCACCGTTGACAGGGGCGAACACTGAAGCTTTCTTT. It yields the protein CASSPLTGANTEAFF.

This chain uses TRBV24-1 with TRBJ1-2; 7 bases align to TRBD1. CDR1 is KGHDR and CDR2 is SFDVKD in the germline V gene. The CDR3 loop spans 14 amino acids. Trimming cost V 3 bases and J 3 bases; bases outside gene matches: 3. CDR3 residues: CATSDAGTDYGYTF. In DNA, the CDR3 is TGTGCCACCAGTGATGCCGGGACAGACTATGGCTACACCTTC.

The J gene is TRBJ1-1, the V gene TRBV19; D gene ambiguous. The CDR3 totals 14 residues. The V and J ends lost 6 bases and 3 bases respectively, with 14 bases between them. CDR1 and CDR2 from the germline V gene are LNHDA and SQIVND (reference sequence). The CDR3 coding sequence is TGTGCCAGTAGAGAGGGTCGGCTGGACACTGAAGCTTTCTTT. This gives the protein CASREGRLDTEAFF.

This chain joins TRBV3-1 (or the pseudogene TRBV3-2) and TRBJ1-1; D remains ambiguous. CDR3 length: 15 amino acids. V dropped 1 base and J dropped 1 base, with 10 bases sitting between them. From germline, CDR1 is LGHDT and CDR2 YNNKEL (reference sequence). CDR3 sequence reads: CASSQGAQRNTEAFF. For the CDR3, the DNA is TGTGCCAGCAGCCAAGGGGCGCAGAGGAACACTGAAGCTTTCTTT.

The genes are TRBV2 and TRBJ2-5; 11 nucleotides match TRBD2. The V and J ends lost 6 bases and 7 bases, in that order; junction bases with no gene match: 7. Germline V lookup: CDR1 SNHLY, CDR2 FYNNEI. The CDR3 length is 14 residues. CDR3 coding DNA: TGTGCCAGCAGACCCACTAGCGGGAGAGGGACCCAGTACTTC. Amino acid sequence: CASRPTSGRGTQYF.

The J gene is TRBJ2-2, the V gene TRBV9; 8 bases agree with TRBD2. CDR1 and CDR2 (germline): SGDLS, YYNGEE. The CDR3 length is 16 residues. The V segment lost 4 bases and the J segment 1 base; nucleotides outside the gene matches: 6. The CDR3 region has the DNA TGTGCCAGCAGCCCTACAGCGGGGGTGAACACCGGGGAGCTGTTTTTT. Its protein is CASSPTAGVNTGELFF.

This clone was detected only once. The V and J genes are TRBV30 and TRBJ1-5; unclear D gene. Germline values: CDR1 GTSNPN, CDR2 SVGIG (reference sequence). With 3 bases removed from V and 7 bases from J, the gap between germline ends came to 13 bases. The CDR3 has 13 amino acids. The CDR3: CAWSPGAKQPQHF. In nucleotides, the CDR3 is TGTGCCTGGAGCCCGGGAGCCAAACAGCCCCAGCATTTT.

The chain links TRBV30 to TRBJ1-2; D possibly corresponds to TRBD1 (5 bases). Germline V gene lookup returns CDR1 GTSNPN and CDR2 SVGIG (reference sequence). V lost 1 base, J lost 7 bases, and 10 bases lay in between. The CDR3 contains 12 residues. The chain's CDR3 is CAWSGRGSGYTF. The CDR3 nucleotides are TGTGCCTGGAGTGGGAGGGGCTCTGGCTACACCTTC.

The J gene is TRBJ2-7, the V gene TRBV6-5, with a possible D match to TRBD2 (5 bases). The CDR3 covers 16 residues. V was pared by 4 bases and J by 2 bases, with 18 bases between. Germline CDR1 MNHEY, CDR2 SVGAGI. The CDR3 DNA follows: TGTGCCAGCAGTTCTGCCCAATTGCGGGCGGCCTACGAGCAGTACTTC. Protein: CASSSAQLRAAYEQYF.

The chain uses TRBV10-3 and TRBJ2-2; TRBD2 aligns across 8 bases. The CDR3 extends over 14 amino acids. J gave up 4 bases and V 4 bases, and 2 bases lay outside the gene matches. Germline assignment: CDR1 ENHRY and CDR2 SYGVKD. The chain's CDR3 is CAISGLAFTGELFF. CDR3 bases: TGTGCCATCAGTGGACTAGCGTTCACCGGGGAGCTGTTTTTT.

The chain recombines TRBV30 with TRBJ2-4; 12 bases line up with TRBD2. V lost 5 bases, J lost 8 bases, and 4 bases stayed unmatched. From germline, CDR1 is GTSNPN and CDR2 SVGIG (reference sequence). This CDR3 is 13 amino acids long. The CDR3 DNA reads as TGTGCCTGGCATTCTAGCGGGAGGGACATTCAGTACTTC. Its translation: CAWHSSGRDIQYF.

This sequence joins TRBV5-1 and TRBJ2-5; 10 bases fit TRBD2. Germline trimming cut 1 base from V and 0 bases from J; bases unmatched to any gene: 9. Germline V gene data show CDR1 as SGHRS and CDR2 as YFSETQ. CDR3 length: 18 amino acids. This CDR3 reads CASSLLITSGKYQETQYF. CDR3 nucleotide sequence: TGCGCCAGCAGCTTGTTGATTACTAGCGGGAAGTACCAAGAGACCCAGTACTTC.

In nucleotides, the CDR3 is TGTGCCAGCAGTTCACTAGCGGGAGCTGGTGAGCAGTACTTC. This encodes CASSSLAGAGEQYF. The chain links TRBV7-2 to TRBJ2-7; 11 nucleotides match TRBD2. Germline V gene data show CDR1 as SGHTA and CDR2 as FQGNSA. V dropped 6 bases and J dropped 7; count of bases not matched to a gene: 8. The CDR3 is 14 amino acids.

This rearrangement joins TRBV15 to TRBJ2-4, with TRBD2 identical over 10 bases. In germline, CDR1 is LNHNV, CDR2 YYDKDF (reference sequence). The CDR3 has 19 residues. V shed 0 bases and J 1 base; nucleotides not matched to a gene: 9. Written as DNA, the CDR3 is TGTGCCACCAGCAGAGATCGGGCTAGCGGGAGCCTGGCCAAAAACATTCAGTACTTC. It is translated as CATSRDRASGSLAKNIQYF.

The chain has TRBV11-3 and TRBJ1-3, with a weak D call TRBD1 (5 bases). This CDR3 is built from 13 residues. Trimming took 8 bases from V and 8 from J, leaving 16 bases between them. Germline V gene sequence: CDR1 SGHNT, CDR2 YENEEA. This CDR3 is CASSRTRADTIYF. The DNA for the CDR3 is TGTGCCAGCTCAAGGACACGGGCGGACACCATATATTTT.

This sequence joins TRBV30 and TRBJ1-3, with D possibly being TRBD1 (6 bases). V was pared by 2 bases and J by 4 bases, with 12 bases between. Germline CDR1 is GTSNPN and CDR2 is SVGIG (reference sequence). CDR3 length: 14 residues. The CDR3 region is CAWSLRGGGNTIYF. DNA for the CDR3: TGTGCCTGGAGTTTGAGGGGGGGAGGAAACACCATATATTTT.